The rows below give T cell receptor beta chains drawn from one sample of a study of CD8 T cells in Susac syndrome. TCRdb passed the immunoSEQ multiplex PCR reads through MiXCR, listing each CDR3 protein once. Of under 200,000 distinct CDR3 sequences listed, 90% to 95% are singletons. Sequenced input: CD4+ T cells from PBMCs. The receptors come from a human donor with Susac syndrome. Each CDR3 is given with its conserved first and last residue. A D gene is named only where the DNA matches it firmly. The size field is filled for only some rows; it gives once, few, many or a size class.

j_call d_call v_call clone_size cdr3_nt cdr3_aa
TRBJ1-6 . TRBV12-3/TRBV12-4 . TGTGCCAGCGCCGTACGGATTAATTCACCCCTCCACTTT CASAVRINSPLHF
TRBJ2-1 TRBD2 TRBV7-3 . TGTGCCAGCAGCTTAGTCGGGGGGGGTCGGGATGAGCAGTTCTTC CASSLVGGGRDEQFF
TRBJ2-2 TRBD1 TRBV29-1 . TGCAGCGTTCCGACGCTAGGGACAGGGGGCCCCAGGGGGACCGGGGAGCTGTTTTTT CSVPTLGTGGPRGTGELFF
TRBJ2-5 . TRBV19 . TGTGCCAGCGGGGACTTCCAAGAGACCCAGTACTTC CASGDFQETQYF
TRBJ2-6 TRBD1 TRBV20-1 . TGCAGTGCCAGCGAGGGGGCGGCGGGGGCCAACGTCCTGACTTTC CSASEGAAGANVLTF
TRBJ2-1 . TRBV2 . TGTGCCAGCCAAGACCGTGTGGTCTCCAATGAGCAGTTCTTC CASQDRVVSNEQFF
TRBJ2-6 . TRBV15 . TGTGCCACCAGCAGGGGTTGGGGATCAGGGAAAACTTCTGGGGCCAACGTCCTGACTTTC CATSRGWGSGKTSGANVLTF
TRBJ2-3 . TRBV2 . TGTGCCGGAAGAAAGGACAGCACAGATACGCAGTATTTT CAGRKDSTDTQYF
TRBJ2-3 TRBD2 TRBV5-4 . TGTGCCAGCAACTCCGGGACTAGAGGCGATACGCAGTATTTT CASNSGTRGDTQYF
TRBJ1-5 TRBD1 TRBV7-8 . TGTGCCAGCAGCTTAAGGCGACAGGGAAATCAGCCCCAGCATTTT CASSLRRQGNQPQHF
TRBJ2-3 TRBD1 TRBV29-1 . TGCAGCGAAGGACAGGGCTCAGATACGCAGTATTTT CSEGQGSDTQYF
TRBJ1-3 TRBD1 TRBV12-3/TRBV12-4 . TGTGCCAGCAGGCGACAGGGGTACGGAAACACCATATATTTT CASRRQGYGNTIYF
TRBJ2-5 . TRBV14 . TGTGCCAGCAGCCACTCTCCAGCTCAAGAGACCCAGTACTTC CASSHSPAQETQYF
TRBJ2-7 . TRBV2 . TGTGCCAGCAGTCCCGTGACAGCCTACGAGCAGTACTTC CASSPVTAYEQYF
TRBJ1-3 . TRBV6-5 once TGTGCCAGCAGTTCCCTCTACAGTTCCTCTGGAAACACCATATATTTT CASSSLYSSSGNTIYF
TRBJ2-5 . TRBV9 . TGTGCCAGCAGCGTAGACCCGCCTGGGGAGACCCAGTACTTC CASSVDPPGETQYF
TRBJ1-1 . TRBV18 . TGTGCCAGCTCAGGGGACACTACTGAAGCTTTCTTT CASSGDTTEAFF
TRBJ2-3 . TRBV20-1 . TGCAGTGCTAGTAGCGACCGTAGCACAGATACGCAGTATTTT CSASSDRSTDTQYF
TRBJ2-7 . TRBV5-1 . TGCGCCAGCAGCCCTAGACAGGCCTACGAGCAGTACTTC CASSPRQAYEQYF
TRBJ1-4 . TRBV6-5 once TGTGCCAGCAGTTACTCGTACCCAGGGAACCGACTGCAAAATGAAAAACTGTTTTTT CASSYSYPGNRLQNEKLFF
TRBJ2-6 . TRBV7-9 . TGTGCCAGCAGCTTAACGGTGGGGCTGGGGGCCAACGTCCTGACTTTC CASSLTVGLGANVLTF
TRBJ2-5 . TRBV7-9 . TGTGCCAGCAGCGCGGATGACGAGGGGCTACAAGAGACCCAGTACTTC CASSADDEGLQETQYF
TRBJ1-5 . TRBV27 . TGTGCCAGCAGTCTGCGACCGATAAATCAGCCCCAGCATTTT CASSLRPINQPQHF
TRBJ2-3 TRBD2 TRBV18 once TGTGCCAGCACTCCGGGACTAACTAGCACAGATACGCAGTATTTT CASTPGLTSTDTQYF
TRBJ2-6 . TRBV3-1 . TGTGCCAGCAGCCACCTACAGGCTCCTGGGGCCAACGTCCTGACTTTC CASSHLQAPGANVLTF
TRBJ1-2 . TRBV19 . TGTGCCAGTGGACGGAGAGCTAACTATGGCTACACCTTC CASGRRANYGYTF
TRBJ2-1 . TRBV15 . TGTGCCACCAGCAGAGATCTCGGGGCATCCTACAATGAGCAGTTCTTC CATSRDLGASYNEQFF
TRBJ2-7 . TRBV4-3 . TGCGCCAGCAGTGAGGACACCTCCTACGAGCAGTACTTC CASSEDTSYEQYF
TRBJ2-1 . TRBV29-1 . TGCAGCGTTGAAAGGGTCTCCTACAATGAGCAGTTCTTC CSVERVSYNEQFF
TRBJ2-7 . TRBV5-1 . TGCGCCAGCAGCCTTGCTTTGGGACGGGGGGCTGAGCAGTACTTC CASSLALGRGAEQYF
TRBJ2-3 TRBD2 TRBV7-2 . TGTGCCAGCAGCTTACGGCGGGGGGGGACAGATACGCAGTATTTT CASSLRRGGTDTQYF
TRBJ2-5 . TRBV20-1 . TGCAGTGCTAGAATAGGGACGGCCGGAGAGACCCAGTACTTC CSARIGTAGETQYF
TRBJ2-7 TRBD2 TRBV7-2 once TGTGCCAGCAGCTTAGATGCTAGCGGCTACTACGAGCAGTACTTC CASSLDASGYYEQYF
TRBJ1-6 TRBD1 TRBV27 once TGTGCCAGCAGTCCCACAGGGGGCATTTCACCCCTCCACTTT CASSPTGGISPLHF
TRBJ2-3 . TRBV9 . TGTGCCAGCAGCGTAGGCCGGGCCAGCACAGATACGCAGTATTTT CASSVGRASTDTQYF
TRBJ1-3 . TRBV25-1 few TGTGCCAGCAGTCGAGACGCTGGAAACACCATATATTTT CASSRDAGNTIYF
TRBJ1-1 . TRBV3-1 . TGTGCCAGCAGCCAAGCGGGAACTGAAGCTTTCTTT CASSQAGTEAFF
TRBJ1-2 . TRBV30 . TGTGCCTGGAGTCCGCCGGGGCCCTTCTATGGCTACACCTTC CAWSPPGPFYGYTF
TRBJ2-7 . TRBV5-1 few TGCGCCAGCAGCTTCGGCGGGATTGACTACGAGCAGTACTTC CASSFGGIDYEQYF
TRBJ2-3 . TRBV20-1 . TGCAGTGCCAGTCCCGGAGGCACAGATACGCAGTATTTT CSASPGGTDTQYF
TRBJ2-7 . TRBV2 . TGTGCCAGCACCTTGGTGGACGAGCAGTACTTC CASTLVDEQYF
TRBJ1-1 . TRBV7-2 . TGTGCCAGCAGCCCTAGCAGAGGGGATGAAGCTTTCTTT CASSPSRGDEAFF
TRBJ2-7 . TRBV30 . TGTGCCTGGAGTACCTCCTACGAGCAGTACTTC CAWSTSYEQYF
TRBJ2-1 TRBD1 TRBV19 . TGTGCCAGTACGACAGGGAGCTCCTACAATGAGCAGTTCTTC CASTTGSSYNEQFF
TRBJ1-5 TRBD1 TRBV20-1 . TGCAGTGCTAGGGCCGGGACAGAGGGAAATCAGCCCCAGCATTTT CSARAGTEGNQPQHF
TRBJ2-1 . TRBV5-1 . TGCGCCAGCAGCTCCGGAAATGGGTTGACAGATTACAATGAGCAGTTCTTC CASSSGNGLTDYNEQFF
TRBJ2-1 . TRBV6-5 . TGTGCCACAAATCAGTTGGGGGAGCAGTTCTTC CATNQLGEQFF
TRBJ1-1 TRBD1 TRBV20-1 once TGCAGTGCAGTGGGAGGACAGGGAAGGAGGAACACTGAAGCTTTCTTT CSAVGGQGRRNTEAFF
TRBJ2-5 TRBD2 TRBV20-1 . TGCAGTGCTAGAAATAGCGGGGGGGTCCAAGAGACCCAGTACTTC CSARNSGGVQETQYF
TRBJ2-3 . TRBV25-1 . TGTGCCAGCAGTGAATCCCCGGCAGATACGCAGTATTTT CASSESPADTQYF
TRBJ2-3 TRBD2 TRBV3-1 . TGTGCCAGCAGCCAACCTGAGCGGGGTGATACGCAGTATTTT CASSQPERGDTQYF
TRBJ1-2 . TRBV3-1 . TGTGCCAGCAGCCAAAAGACCAGCTACACCTTC CASSQKTSYTF
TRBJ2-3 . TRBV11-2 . TGTGCCAGCAGCAGACTTGGTGGGACGGCTAGCACAGATACGCAGTATTTT CASSRLGGTASTDTQYF
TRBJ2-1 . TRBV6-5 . TGTGCCAGCAGTTACCAGGACAACCGGGACGGGGAGCAGTTCTTC CASSYQDNRDGEQFF
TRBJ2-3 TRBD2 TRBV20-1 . TGCAGTGTTAGCGGGGGCCAACGGGCGCAGTATTTT CSVSGGQRAQYF